Shown below are 32 T cell receptor beta chains from a single sample sequenced in a study of T cells in Graves' hyperthyroidism and ophthalmopathy. Regions amplified from RNA transcripts were the TCR beta CDR3 regions. HTBI primers were the set used in a first-round RT-PCR of the TCR CDR3. TCRdb independently ran MiXCR on the multiplex PCR reads; one entry per CDR3 protein. The sample gives roughly 130,000 distinct CDR3 sequences, less than 25% of which show up once; around two thirds is in the top ten. Material for sequencing was blood. Receptor source: a woman aged 45-65 years with Graves' hyperthyroidism that later progressed to Graves' ophthalmopathy.

This sequence joins TRBV19 and TRBJ2-4; D is perhaps TRBD2 (6 bases). CDR3 length equals 17 residues. The germline V gene encodes CDR1 LNHDA and CDR2 SQIVND (reference sequence). The ends were cut back, 3 bases at V and 0 bases at J, with 15 bases in the middle. The CDR3 DNA reads as TGTGCCAGTAGTATTCTTGGGGGAGGCAGAGCCAAAAACATTCAGTACTTC. Protein product: CASSILGGGRAKNIQYF.

The V call is TRBV6-1, the J call TRBJ1-4, with TRBD1 matching over 8 bases. The trim removed 4 bases at V and 8 bases at J, leaving 6 bases unmatched. The CDR3 length is 14 residues. CDR1 MNHNS and CDR2 SASEGT come from the germline V gene. The CDR3 spells CASSARQGREKLFF. The DNA for the CDR3 is TGTGCCAGCAGTGCGCGACAGGGGAGGGAAAAACTGTTTTTT.

This clonotype came up many times. The chain joins TRBV27 to TRBJ1-1, with 10 positions matching TRBD1. Trimming removed 5 bases from V and 3 bases from J; junction bases left unmatched: 6. Germline CDR1 is MNHEY and CDR2 is SMNVEV (reference sequence). This CDR3 comprises 15 residues. The DNA for the CDR3 is TGTGCCAGCAGTCGGTTCGGGACAGGGGACACTGAAGCTTTCTTT. Its translation: CASSRFGTGDTEAFF.

The chain recombines TRBV7-8 with TRBJ2-5; the D gene is possibly TRBD1 (5 bases). The CDR3 covers 13 residues. Germline CDR1 reads SGHVS; CDR2 reads FQNEAQ. V gave up 8 bases and J gave up 5 bases, with 15 bases separating them. The CDR3 nucleotides read TGTGCCAGCTCCGATGGGGCCCAGGAGACCCAGTACTTC. Amino acids: CASSDGAQETQYF.

This clonotype showed up many times. This chain connects TRBV20-1 to TRBJ2-7; 7 bases agree with TRBD1. The V gene end was trimmed by 5 bases and the J gene end by 2 bases; junction bases not matched to a gene: 15. There are 16 residues in the CDR3. Germline V gene data show CDR1 as DFQATT and CDR2 as SNEGSKA (reference sequence). CDR3 nucleotides: TGCAGTGCTGAGCCAACCAGGGGGAGTAACGCCTACGAGCAGTACTTC. Translated, it gives CSAEPTRGSNAYEQYF.

The chain has TRBV5-1 and TRBJ2-3, with D possibly being TRBD1 (5 bases). V was trimmed by 7 bases and J by 3 bases, leaving 9 bases between them. The CDR3 totals 12 residues. From germline, CDR1 is SGHRS and CDR2 YFSETQ. The DNA of the CDR3 is TGCGCCAGCGGGAAGGGGACAGATACGCAGTATTTT. Translating it yields CASGKGTDTQYF. Full variable domain (missing parts from reference TRBV5-1 and TRBJ2-3): KAGVTQTPRYLIKTRGQQVTLSCSPISGHRSVSWYQQTPGQGLQFLFEYFSETQRNKGNFPGRFSGRQFSNSRSEMNVSTLELGDSALYLCASGKGTDTQYFGPGTRLTVL.

This clonotype was observed a few times. The gene calls are TRBV4-2 and TRBJ2-7; no clear D. Germline V CDR1 and CDR2: LGHNA, YNFKEQ. The CDR3 covers 13 residues. V lost 4 bases and J 5 bases, leaving 12 bases between the germline ends. DNA for the CDR3: TGTGCCAGCAGCCTCGGCGTTGGGGACGAGCAGTACTTC. Encoded protein: CASSLGVGDEQYF.

This clonotype was observed many times. The genes are TRBV28 and TRBJ2-1; possibly TRBD2 for D (6 bases). V was trimmed by 7 bases and J by 4 bases, leaving 8 bases between them. Germline CDR1 and CDR2: MDHEN and SYDVKM. The CDR3 is 12 residues long. The chain's CDR3 is CASKEGYNEQFF. CDR3 in DNA: TGTGCCAGCAAGGAGGGTTACAATGAGCAGTTCTTC.

The chain combines TRBV28 with TRBJ1-5, with a possible D match to TRBD1 (5 bases). Germline lookup yields CDR1 MDHEN and CDR2 SYDVKM. With 8 bases removed from V and 4 bases from J, the gap between germline ends came to 9 bases. The CDR3 sequence is 12 residues long. Here the CDR3 DNA reads TGTGCCAGCGCAGACAGTAATCAGCCCCAGCATTTT. Translating gives CASADSNQPQHF.

This clonotype has at least ten counts. V gene TRBV6-1 combines with J gene TRBJ2-2, with 8 bases aligning to TRBD1. This CDR3 has 14 residues. V shed 6 bases and J 7 bases; nucleotides not matched to a gene: 7. CDR1 is MNHNS, CDR2 SASEGT, per germline. The CDR3 loop reads CASRETGALGELFF. The CDR3 DNA is TGTGCCAGCAGGGAGACAGGGGCCCTCGGGGAGCTGTTTTTT.

There are a few counts of this clonotype. The chain recombines TRBV9 with TRBJ1-4; 9 nucleotides match TRBD1. This CDR3 spans 15 amino acids. V gave up 2 bases and J gave up 5 bases; unmatched junction bases: 4. Germline loops: CDR1 SGDLS, CDR2 YYNGEE. The CDR3 nucleotides read TGTGCCAGCAGCGTGGGCGGGACAGGGAATGAAAAACTGTTTTTT. As protein: CASSVGGTGNEKLFF.

This clonotype has just one count. Germline and junction disagree at one end, which may indicate a read error. V usage is TRBV27 and J usage is TRBJ2-2; possible D gene TRBD2, 5 bases. This CDR3 spans 14 amino acids. The germline gives CDR1 MNHEY, CDR2 SMNVEV (reference sequence). The CDR3: CASRDTSFTGELLF. Here the CDR3 DNA reads TGTGCCAGCAGGGATACTAGTTTTACCGGGGAGCTGCTTTTT.

This clonotype was observed at least ten times. The V and J genes are TRBV4-1 and TRBJ1-1; the D gene is possibly TRBD1 (5 bases). The germline V and J ends were trimmed by 3 bases and 6 bases, with 11 bases remaining between them. This CDR3 has 13 residues. The germline V gene encodes CDR1 MGHRA and CDR2 YSYEKL. The CDR3 protein is CASSQPQAPEAFF. The CDR3 nucleotides are TGCGCCAGCAGCCAGCCACAGGCCCCTGAAGCTTTCTTT.

This clonotype was recorded at least ten times. The CDR3 reads CASRPGLAGNEQYF. The CDR3, as DNA: TGTGCCAGCAGGCCGGGACTAGCGGGAAACGAGCAGTACTTC. The chain recombines TRBV6-1 with TRBJ2-7, with TRBD2 matching 13 bases. J was trimmed by 5 bases and V by 6 bases; bases with no gene match: 4. Germline assignment: CDR1 MNHNS and CDR2 SASEGT. This CDR3 is 14 amino acids long.

This clonotype was found many times. The V and J genes are TRBV20-1 and TRBJ2-7, with D perhaps TRBD2 (5 bases). The V gene lost 5 bases and the J gene lost 4 bases, with 18 bases spanning the gap. Germline CDR1 and CDR2: DFQATT and SNEGSKA (reference sequence). The CDR3 sequence is 14 residues long. CDR3 sequence (DNA): TGCAGTGCTCAATATGGGCTCTCGGGATACGAGCAGTACTTC. Encoded protein: CSAQYGLSGYEQYF.

This clonotype was counted at least ten times. The rearrangement uses TRBV30 and TRBJ2-5, with D tentatively TRBD2 (6 bases). This CDR3 spans 12 amino acids. V was pared by 4 bases and J by 4 bases, with 10 bases between. Per the germline V gene, CDR1 is GTSNPN and CDR2 is SVGIG (reference sequence). Here the CDR3 reads CAWKEGGETQYF. In DNA form, the CDR3 reads TGTGCCTGGAAGGAGGGTGGAGAGACCCAGTACTTC.

The gene calls are TRBV19 and TRBJ2-3; D uncertain. Germline lookup yields CDR1 LNHDA and CDR2 SQIVND (reference sequence). The CDR3 runs 11 residues. The ends were cut back, 3 bases at V and 5 bases at J, with 3 bases in the middle. Here the CDR3 DNA reads TGTGCCAGTAGTATCAAAGATACGCAGTATTTT. Residues: CASSIKDTQYF.

In this sample, this clonotype turned up many times. The chain combines TRBV5-1 with TRBJ2-3, with D perhaps TRBD2 (5 bases). V gave up 5 bases and J gave up 0 bases, with 13 bases separating them. The CDR3 is made up of 15 amino acids. Germline V gene sequence: CDR1 SGHRS, CDR2 YFSETQ. CDR3 sequence (DNA): TGCGCCAGCAGAGCCCGGGAAACTAGCACAGATACGCAGTATTTT. Protein sequence: CASRARETSTDTQYF.

This clonotype was seen repeatedly, ten times or more. The gene calls are TRBV30 and TRBJ2-1, with 12 bases lining up with TRBD2. V shed 2 bases and J 6 bases; nucleotides not matched to a gene: 2. CDR3 length: 14 amino acids. The V gene's germline CDR1 is GTSNPN and CDR2 SVGIG (reference sequence). CDR3 sequence (DNA): TGTGCCTGGAGTCTAGCGGGAGGGCCCAATGAGCAGTTCTTC. Its translation: CAWSLAGGPNEQFF.

In this sample, this clonotype turned up many times. The chain combines TRBV30 with TRBJ2-7; D remains ambiguous. This CDR3 has 13 residues. Germline CDR1 and CDR2: GTSNPN and SVGIG (reference sequence). The DNA for the CDR3 is TGTGGGCTAGGGCCGAAGGGATCCTACGAGCAGTACTTC. Residues: CGLGPKGSYEQYF. Variable domain in full (rest from reference TRBV30 and TRBJ2-7): SQTIHQWPATLVQPVGSPLSLECTVEGTSNPNLYWYRQAAGRGLQLLFYSVGIGQISSEVPQNLSASRPQDRQFILSSKKLLLSDSGFYLCGLGPKGSYEQYFGPGTRLTVT.

V and J are TRBV6-1 and TRBJ1-2; 9 positions agree with TRBD1. Per the germline V gene, CDR1 is MNHNS and CDR2 is SASEGT. The CDR3 spans 13 residues. With V trimmed by 8 bases and J by 2 bases, 3 bases remained unmatched. For the CDR3, the DNA is TGTGCCAGCGGGACAGGGCGAAACTATGGCTACACCTTC. Translation: CASGTGRNYGYTF.

This clonotype turned up a few times. The V call is TRBV5-1, the J call TRBJ2-4; 10 bases line up with TRBD1. With 2 bases clipped from V and 1 base from J, the junction kept 6 bases outside the gene matches. The CDR3 runs 17 residues. Looked up from germline, CDR1 is SGHRS and CDR2 is YFSETQ. For the CDR3, the DNA is TGCGCCAGCAGCTTAATGCCGGGACAGGGGGCCAAAAACATTCAGTACTTC. Its protein product is CASSLMPGQGAKNIQYF.

This chain links TRBV11-2 with TRBJ2-5; 12 nucleotides agree with TRBD2. The CDR3 is 15 amino acids. CDR1 is SGHAT, CDR2 FQNNGV, per germline. With V trimmed by 3 bases and J by 5 bases, 4 bases remained unmatched. This CDR3 is CASSFGLAGGETQYF. As DNA, the CDR3 is TGTGCCAGCAGCTTTGGGCTAGCGGGGGGGGAGACCCAGTACTTC. Looking up the rest from reference TRBV11-2 and TRBJ2-5 gives the full variable domain: EAGVAQSPRYKIIEKRQSVAFWCNPISGHATLYWYQQILGQGPKLLIQFQNNGVVDDSQLPKDRFSAERLKGVDSTLKIQPAKLEDSAVYLCASSFGLAGGETQYFGPGTRLLVL.

The rearrangement joins TRBV18 to TRBJ1-2, with D maybe TRBD1 (5 bases). The V gene lost 1 base and the J gene lost 1 base, with 13 bases spanning the gap. CDR1 KGHSH and CDR2 LQKENI come from the germline V gene. CDR3 length: 16 amino acids. The CDR3 protein is CASSPQGNDHNYGYTF. In DNA, the CDR3 is TGTGCCAGCTCACCACAGGGGAATGACCATAACTATGGCTACACCTTC.

The sample holds many counts of this clonotype. The chain recombines TRBV27 with TRBJ2-3, with 10 positions matching TRBD2. V trimming: 7 bases; J trimming: 2 bases; junction bases outside the gene matches: 6. The germline V gene encodes CDR1 MNHEY and CDR2 SMNVEV (reference sequence). The CDR3 is made up of 15 amino acids. The CDR3 DNA reads TGTGCCAGCACTAGCGGGGGACTCTCCACAGATACGCAGTATTTT. Protein product: CASTSGGLSTDTQYF.

Many counts were recorded for this clonotype. V gene TRBV29-1 combines with J gene TRBJ1-1, with D unresolved. V was shortened by 4 bases and J by 4 bases, with 7 bases between the two germline ends. The CDR3 is 11 amino acids. From germline, CDR1 is SQVTM and CDR2 ANQGSEA. The CDR3, as DNA: TGCAGCGTTGTCCAGACCACTGAAGCTTTCTTT. This sequence encodes CSVVQTTEAFF.

Ten or more counts support this clonotype. The chain joins TRBV7-6 to TRBJ1-1; D not certain. The V and J ends lost 5 bases and 3 bases respectively, with 10 bases between them. Looked up from germline, CDR1 is SGHVS and CDR2 is FNYEAQ. The CDR3 spans 13 residues. CDR3 DNA: TGTGCCAGCAGCCCCCCCAGGTACACTGAAGCTTTCTTT. Translated, it gives CASSPPRYTEAFF.

The rearrangement uses TRBV11-2 and TRBJ2-4, with D perhaps matching TRBD2 (5 bases). Trimming cost V 5 bases and J 3 bases, with 14 bases left between them. Germline CDR1 reads SGHAT; CDR2 reads FQNNGV. The CDR3 spans 15 residues. The CDR3 sequence: CASSLGVRDKNIQYF. In nucleotides, the CDR3 is TGTGCCAGCAGCCTGGGTGTCCGGGACAAAAACATTCAGTACTTC.

The V call is TRBV7-9, the J call TRBJ1-4, with 8 bases aligning to TRBD1. Germline CDR1 SEHNR, CDR2 FQNEAQ (reference sequence). The length of the CDR3 is 15 residues. With 5 bases clipped from V and 8 bases from J, the junction kept 10 bases outside the gene matches. DNA for the CDR3: TGTGCCAGCAGCCCACAGGCAGGGGGCGCGGAAAAACTGTTTTTT. Residues: CASSPQAGGAEKLFF.

This clonotype was detected many times. The gene calls are TRBV6-2 or TRBV6-3 and TRBJ2-7; 10 nucleotides align to TRBD2. Germline CDR1 is MNHEY and CDR2 is SVGEGT. With 4 bases clipped from V and 9 bases from J, the junction kept 6 bases outside the gene matches. The length of the CDR3 is 13 residues. CDR3 residues: CASSLRGLAWQYF. CDR3 nucleotide sequence: TGTGCCAGCAGTTTACGGGGACTAGCGTGGCAGTACTTC.

In this sample, this clonotype turned up many times. The chain has TRBV2 and TRBJ1-1; D is possibly TRBD1 (6 bases). The CDR3 loop spans 13 amino acids. CDR1 and CDR2 from the germline V gene are SNHLY and FYNNEI. V shed 2 bases and J shed 7 bases, with 11 bases lying between them. The CDR3 region has the DNA TGTGCCAGCAGTGAACAGGGGCGGCTTGAAGCTTTCTTT. This encodes CASSEQGRLEAFF.

This clonotype appeared once. The rearrangement joins TRBV29-1 to TRBJ1-2, with 8 bases aligning to TRBD1. CDR1 and CDR2 (germline): SQVTM, ANQGSEA. J was trimmed by 1 base and V by 4 bases; bases with no gene match: 5. The length of the CDR3 is 14 residues. The CDR3, as DNA: TGCAGCGTTGCCACAGGACAGGGTAACTATGGCTACACCTTC. Its protein is CSVATGQGNYGYTF.